This T cell receptor (beta chain) was observed in a study of PD-1 blockade in classical Hodgkin lymphoma. Whole-study results and caveats: It was reported that newly diagnosed patients had less baseline TCR diversity than healthy donors. Those starting nivolumab under 1 year post-ASCT were excluded. Newly diagnosed and completely responding patients shared comparable baseline diversity. The study found that TCR diversity rose significantly by C4D1 in CD4+ but not CD8+ cells.

Using immunoSEQ multiplex PCR, the repertoire was profiled, and TCRdb retains in-frame clones only, with some absent. The sample contains under 100,000 clones, 65% to 85% of which appear only once. A note on this clone: Its antigen is unidentified.

Relapse was seen in all patients after autologous stem cell transplantation, and brentuximab vedotin exposure was variable. The ends lost 6 bases at V and 3 bases at J; junction bases unmatched: 5. The CDR3 spans 15 residues. CDR1 and CDR2 (germline): SNHLY, FYNNEI. The rearrangement links TRBV2 to TRBJ2-7; 13 nucleotides match TRBD2. This sequence was found in a human donor with classical Hodgkin lymphoma. Specimen: peripheral blood mononuclear cells (PBMCs), collected at baseline. The CDR3 loop is CASSPGTSGVYEQYF. The DNA of the CDR3 is TGTGCCAGCAGCCCGGGGACTAGCGGGGTCTACGAGCAGTACTTC.